Presented here are 4 T cell receptor beta chains from one specimen sequenced in a study of blood T cell repertoires in COVID-19. The table came from immunoSEQ multiplex PCR; TCRdb's copy has only in-frame clones and leaves some out. Among some 270,000 clones listed, 90% were seen once. The sample consisted of peripheral blood. These receptors originate from a woman aged 55-75 years with COVID-19, enrolled during active disease.

The V and J genes are TRBV12-3 or TRBV12-4 and TRBJ1-4; 8 positions match TRBD1. J gave up 13 bases and V 2 bases, and 3 bases lay outside the gene matches. This CDR3 region has 12 residues. The CDR3 nucleotides read TGTGCCAGCAGTTTACGAACAGGGGGACTGTTTTTT. Translating it yields CASSLRTGGLFF.

J is TRBJ2-3 and V is TRBV6-2 or TRBV6-3; TRBD2 might be the D (5 bases). The germline V gene has CDR1 MNHEY and CDR2 SVGEGT. Trimming stripped 3 bases from V and 2 bases from J, with 9 bases between. The CDR3 has 14 amino acids. CDR3 sequence: CASSYGLATDTQYF. The CDR3 DNA reads TGTGCCAGCAGTTATGGGCTAGCCACAGATACGCAGTATTTT.

This chain joins TRBV14 and TRBJ1-2; TRBD1 matches at 7 bases. The CDR3 sequence is 15 residues long. Germline loops: CDR1 SGHDN, CDR2 FVKESK. V was clipped by 1 base and J by 6 bases; unmatched bases: 8. CDR3 amino acids: CASSQAPGQVDGYTF. DNA of the CDR3: TGTGCCAGCAGCCAAGCCCCCGGACAGGTTGATGGCTACACCTTC.

This chain connects TRBV19 to TRBJ2-7, with TRBD1 matching over 8 bases. CDR3 length: 13 amino acids. Germline CDR1 and CDR2: LNHDA and SQIVND (reference sequence). V gave up 6 bases and J gave up 5 bases; unmatched junction bases: 6. CDR3 amino acids: CASRDRGVHEQYF. In DNA, the CDR3 is TGTGCCAGTAGAGACAGGGGAGTGCACGAGCAGTACTTC.